The source of this TCR beta chain is a study of T cell repertoires in cytomegalovirus infection. Whole-study context: Indications of both CMV infection and matching HLA type were provided by public TCR beta signatures. Study-wide points: Based on cumulative public TCR beta family frequency, carriers of CMV plus the relevant HLA were identified. HLA-C-restricted CMV clonotypes gave the most frequent clonotype in two of eight donors.

This clonotype has more than one count but fewer than ten. Its antigen is unknown. CDR3 length: 15 amino acids. CDR1 DFQATT and CDR2 SNEGSKA come from the germline V gene (reference sequence). The trim removed 1 base at V and 0 bases at J, leaving 3 bases unmatched. TCRdb analysed the reads with MiXCR anew, one entry per CDR3 protein. The data show hundreds of thousands of distinct CDR3 sequences, with 20% to 25% seen just once and 6.5% to 10% held by the top ten. The sample comprised CD8+ T cells from PBMCs. V gene TRBV20-1 combines with J gene TRBJ1-3; 7 positions match TRBD1. This receptor was taken from a human donor in good health (CMV status not recorded). Some clones in this sample may be carry-over from other donors' samples. The CDR3 DNA is TGCAGTGCTAGAGGAGCAGGGGGCTCTGGAAACACCATATATTTT. Encoded protein: CSARGAGGSGNTIYF.